This T cell receptor (beta chain) was captured by sequencing in a study of shared clonotypes between healthy human individuals (dated by TCRdb to the early 2020s). Background for the entire study: A few men and a couple of women, aged 18 to 49 years, made up the cohort. To estimate repertoire size and how much clonotypes are shared between individuals, the study performed deep sequencing of blood TCR repertoires from about five healthy adults. Between about 0.85 and 9.5 billion PBMCs per donor were obtained by leukapheresis. To increase sequencing depth and limit assay-specific biases, TCR repertoire library preparation and sequencing were carried out by different laboratories using diverse techniques. Per donor, three plates each were used for CD4 naive and CD4 memory, two for CD8 naive, and one for CD8 memory. What the work shows at the level of the full study, not this receptor alone: Higher generation probabilities were observed for clonotypes shared by all four sorted-subset donors than for non-shared clonotypes. Sharing across several donors was observed for 5% to 6.5% of naive CD4, over 3% of naive CD8, over 2% of memory CD4, and over 0.3% of memory CD8 clonotypes. Rarefaction of sorted-subset datasets indicated incomplete sequencing despite the large sequencing depth. Pairwise subsampling indicated that sequencing depth was expected to affect the degree of clonotype sharing among donors. Estimated clonotype richness was generally larger for naive than for memory subsets. Only blood was sampled, and tissue TCR repertoires likely differ from those in blood. The genetic and exposure-history diversity represented was limited by the small number of donors.

Spanning cysteine to phenylalanine, the CDR3 consists of 12 amino acids. The read is trimmed to its CDR3 DNA, 36 bases read in frame from base 1. V is cut by 5 bases and J by 11 bases, and the space between the germline ends is 13 bases. Via the germline V gene (reference sequence), CDR1 is SEHNR and CDR2 FQNEAQ. The donors were healthy, HIV-negative adults with no recently reported acute infections or vaccinations. Every donor was a Caucasian adult residing in Nashville, Tennessee, USA. CD4+ T cells were enriched by magnetic negative selection, after which naive cells were positively selected on CD45RA and the negative fraction was taken as the memory subset. Blood was collected by leukapheresis, and PBMCs were isolated by Ficoll-Histopaque density gradient centrifugation and then cryopreserved in liquid nitrogen vapor phase. Analytical flow cytometry was used to check the purity and quantity of each magnetically sorted T cell population. Each sorted fraction had its genomic DNA isolated and then quantified by UV absorbance on a Nanodrop 2000c.

Note on this clone: The antigen it recognizes is unknown. Base qualities are not provided; no much larger clone lies one nucleotide away.

Using the deep immunoSEQ assay, multiplex PCR amplified TCR CDR3 regions from genomic DNA. Genomic DNA extracted from each cell subset was distributed evenly over all wells of several immunoSEQ 96-well plates, and each plate served as one replicate. For sorted subsets, each replicate PCR was loaded with 200 ng genomic DNA, equivalent to 30,000 to 35,000 T cell genomes. The purified libraries were quantified using a Qubit 3.0 fluorometer, sized with a Bioanalyzer 2100, and then quantified again using the KAPA Library Quantification kit. Every immunoSEQ 96-well plate was sequenced on a separate single-read 150-cycle Illumina NextSeq 550 flow cell. The authors' pipeline ran thus. Because the immunoSEQ output held only junctional sequences and lacked quality scores, the filtering could not match the filtering applied to full-length reads. Sequences were annotated with PyIR, a Python wrapper for IgBLAST v1.9, and V/J genes and CDR3 were assigned using IMGT germline references. Any read was removed if the V/J assignment was weak (E-value above 1e-6), the CDR3 was missing, or the read contained stop codons, out-of-frame junctions, or ambiguous translated residues. A V3J clonotype was defined by an identical inferred V gene, J gene, and CDR3 amino acid sequence. To compute the percentage overlap between repertoires, the number of shared unique clonotypes was divided by the size of the smaller repertoire. RTK rarefaction, the Chao1 estimator, and Recon v2.1 estimates of unobserved clonotypes were used to assess repertoire richness. Generation probabilities for all TCRbeta clonotypes obtained by the gDNA method from several donors were computed using OLGA. Drawn from immuneACCESS, this table holds only the in-frame rearrangements with V and J called that TCRdb kept. Clones are partly lost; checked studies trace under half to an unresolved V gene and leave the rest unexplained. Clone size and V and J calls were adopted from that table, with D and trimming inferred from the DNA. This sample comprises 600,000 to 800,000 clones, roughly 72% of them detected only once. The ten largest clonotypes hold about 1.8% of the sample.

The V gene is TRBV7-9 and the J gene is TRBJ1-5; the D segment could be TRBD1, given 6 matching bases. The sequenced sample consisted of memory CD4+ T cells sorted from blood. This specimen's cell subset or site label, interpreted: CD45RA-negative fraction. This sequence originates from a woman aged 30 to 39 in good health. The DNA sequence follows: TGTGCCAGCAGCCGTGGCCAGGGGTCCCAGCATTTT. Its translation reads: CASSRGQGSQHF.